A single sample is the source of the 12 T cell receptor beta chains below, sequenced in a study of T cell responses to AZD1222 COVID-19 vaccine. Produced via immunoSEQ multiplex PCR; TCRdb's table is partial and in-frame only. This sample has about 120,000 clones, with 92% found just once. The specimen was peripheral blood, collected on day 0 of AZD1222 vaccination. The receptor set was obtained from an adult in good health.

V is TRBV11-2 and J is TRBJ1-1, with a weak D call TRBD1 (5 bases). Germline CDR1 and CDR2: SGHAT and FQNNGV. Trimming shortened V by 4 bases and J by 2 bases, and 8 bases separated the two germline ends. The CDR3 has 13 amino acids. The CDR3 DNA reads TGTGCCAGCAGCTCGCAGGGAAACACTGAAGCTTTCTTT. It translates to CASSSQGNTEAFF.

The chain recombines TRBV13 with TRBJ1-1, with D possibly being TRBD1 (5 bases). V gave up 4 bases and J gave up 4 bases, with 13 bases separating them. Looked up from germline, CDR1 is PRHDT and CDR2 is FYEKMQ (reference sequence). This CDR3 has 14 residues. The CDR3 nucleotides are TGTGCCAGCAGCTCGACAGAGACGGGCACTGAAGCTTTCTTT. It specifies CASSSTETGTEAFF.

V is TRBV4-3 and J is TRBJ1-3; D is uncertain. Trimming shortened V by 4 bases and J by 1 base, and 11 bases separated the two germline ends. Germline V gene lookup returns CDR1 LGHNA and CDR2 YSLEER. The CDR3 has 15 amino acids. DNA of the CDR3: TGCGCCAGCAGCCCATCAAGTTTGTCTGGAAACACCATATATTTT. Protein product: CASSPSSLSGNTIYF.

This chain joins TRBV18 and TRBJ2-1; weak D call: TRBD1 (6 bases). Trimming left V 3 bases short and J 5 bases short, with 11 bases between. The CDR3 is 14 amino acids. Germline loops: CDR1 KGHSH, CDR2 LQKENI. CDR3 coding DNA: TGTGCCAGCTCACCCGTTAACAGGGACAATGAGCAGTTCTTC. Translation gives CASSPVNRDNEQFF. The full variable domain, completed using reference TRBV18 and TRBJ2-1, is NAGVMQNPRHLVRRRGQEARLRCSPMKGHSHVYWYRQLPEEGLKFMVYLQKENIIDESGMPKERFSAEFPKEGPSILRIQQVVRGDSAAYFCASSPVNRDNEQFFGPGTRLTVL.

In this sample, this clone turned up a few times. The chain joins TRBV10-3 to TRBJ1-2, with no clear D. The V end lost 0 bases, the J end lost 2 bases, and 10 bases lay between the germline ends. This CDR3 contains 15 residues. Germline CDR1 ENHRY, CDR2 SYGVKD. The CDR3 sequence is CAISESISLNYGYTF. CDR3 nucleotide sequence: TGTGCCATCAGTGAGTCTATCTCCCTAAACTATGGCTACACCTTC.

The chain uses TRBV24-1 and TRBJ1-2; D gene uncertain. Germline values: CDR1 KGHDR, CDR2 SFDVKD. The CDR3 runs to 13 residues. Deletions cut 2 bases from V and 8 bases from J, with 11 bases between. The CDR3 DNA reads TGTGCCACCAGTGATTCCCGGGGATGGGGCTACACCTTC. As protein: CATSDSRGWGYTF.

The chain links TRBV6-5 to TRBJ2-7, with TRBD1 matching 9 bases. CDR3 length: 15 residues. Germline V CDR1 and CDR2: MNHEY, SVGAGI. The V gene end was trimmed by 6 bases and the J gene end by 1 base; junction bases not matched to a gene: 7. This CDR3 reads CASSVGQGESYEQYF. Here the CDR3 DNA reads TGTGCCAGCAGCGTGGGACAGGGCGAATCCTACGAGCAGTACTTC.

To note about this clone: Other DNA sequences from this sample encode an identical CDR3 as well. This rearrangement joins TRBV3-1 (or the pseudogene TRBV3-2) to TRBJ2-7; D is unclear. V lost 1 base and J 2 bases, leaving 0 bases between the germline ends. Germline V gene lookup returns CDR1 LGHDT and CDR2 YNNKEL (reference sequence). The CDR3 is 11 amino acids. As DNA, the CDR3 is TGTGCCAGCAGCCAAGCCTACGAGCAGTACTTC. Translated: CASSQAYEQYF.

The CDR3 nucleotides read TGTGCCAGCGGGGTTTCAGGTTTTGTTGCCGGGGAGCTGTTTTTT. As protein: CASGVSGFVAGELFF. This chain links TRBV27 with TRBJ2-2; D remains unclear. V gave up 8 bases and J gave up 6 bases, with 19 bases separating them. Germline V gene lookup returns CDR1 MNHEY and CDR2 SMNVEV (reference sequence). CDR3 length equals 15 residues.

The CDR3 here is CASSGDAGGKAFF. In DNA, the CDR3 is TGTGCCAGCAGTGGGGACGCGGGAGGTAAAGCTTTCTTT. This rearrangement joins TRBV2 to TRBJ1-1; TRBD1 might be the D (5 bases). V was trimmed by 4 bases and J by 9 bases, leaving 15 bases between them. The CDR3 loop spans 13 amino acids. Germline V gene sequence: CDR1 SNHLY, CDR2 FYNNEI. The whole variable domain, remainder taken from reference TRBV2 and TRBJ1-1, is EPEVTQTPSHQVTQMGQEVILRCVPISNHLYFYWYRQILGQKVEFLVSFYNNEISEKSEIFDDQFSVERPDGSNFTLKIRSTKLEDSAMYFCASSGDAGGKAFFGQGTRLTVV.

This rearrangement joins TRBV7-2 to TRBJ1-5; 7 bases fit TRBD1. The CDR3 contains 14 residues. Germline CDR1 SGHTA, CDR2 FQGNSA. J was trimmed by 5 bases and V by 5 bases; bases with no gene match: 6. The CDR3 is CASSQTGVDQPQHF. The CDR3 DNA reads TGTGCCAGCAGCCAAACAGGGGTCGATCAGCCCCAGCATTTT.

The chain has TRBV4-1 and TRBJ2-6; 10 bases fit TRBD1. This CDR3 region has 20 residues. CDR1 MGHRA and CDR2 YSYEKL come from the germline V gene. With 0 bases clipped from V and 0 bases from J, the junction kept 8 bases outside the gene matches. CDR3 in amino acids: CASSQDRGTGESSGANVLTF. DNA for the CDR3: TGCGCCAGCAGCCAAGATAGAGGGACAGGGGAAAGCTCTGGGGCCAACGTCCTGACTTTC.